Below are 21 T cell receptor beta chains sequenced from a single sample in a study of blood T cell repertoires in COVID-19. The table came from immunoSEQ multiplex PCR; TCRdb's copy has only in-frame clones and leaves some out. The data contain 89,000 or so clones, about 82% of them singletons. The sequenced sample consisted of peripheral blood. These receptor sequences come from a man aged 50 to 59 with active COVID-19.

The chain combines TRBV4-1 with TRBJ2-7, with TRBD1 identical over 8 bases. This CDR3 region has 15 residues. Germline V gene lookup returns CDR1 MGHRA and CDR2 YSYEKL. After removal of 2 bases from V and 4 bases from J, the junction contained 7 bases not matched to a gene. The CDR3 loop is CASSQSTGEFYEQYF. The CDR3 DNA follows: TGCGCCAGCAGCCAATCGACAGGGGAGTTTTACGAGCAGTACTTC.

The DNA for the CDR3 is TGCGCCAGCAGCTTCGGAGGGACTAGCGGGAGAATTGAGCAGTTCTTC. Its protein is CASSFGGTSGRIEQFF. The V and J genes are TRBV5-1 and TRBJ2-1, with TRBD2 matching 14 bases. V shed 2 bases, J shed 9 bases, and the junction held 7 bases outside the gene matches. Germline V lookup: CDR1 SGHRS, CDR2 YFSETQ. The CDR3 length is 16 residues. Full variable domain (outside the CDR3, taken from reference TRBV5-1 and TRBJ2-1): KAGVTQTPRYLIKTRGQQVTLSCSPISGHRSVSWYQQTPGQGLQFLFEYFSETQRNKGNFPGRFSGRQFSNSRSEMNVSTLELGDSALYLCASSFGGTSGRIEQFFGPGTRLTVL.

The chain uses TRBV12-5 and TRBJ2-1, with 7 bases aligning to TRBD2. V was pared by 5 bases and J by 0 bases, with 4 bases of the junction left unmatched. Germline V CDR1 and CDR2: LGHNT, FRNRAP. This CDR3 region has 15 residues. The CDR3: CASGDGTNSYNEQFF. The CDR3, as DNA: TGTGCTAGTGGTGACGGGACTAACTCCTACAATGAGCAGTTCTTC.

V is TRBV13 and J is TRBJ2-4; a weak D match, TRBD2 (6 bases). The CDR3 is 16 residues long. V dropped 0 bases and J dropped 4 bases, with 13 bases sitting between them. CDR1 and CDR2 (germline): PRHDT, FYEKMQ (reference sequence). The CDR3 bases are TGTGCCAGCAGCTTAGGCCGAGCTAGCGATAAAAACATTCAGTACTTC. It codes for CASSLGRASDKNIQYF.

This clone was recorded only once. The V call is TRBV7-2, the J call TRBJ1-2, with D perhaps matching TRBD1 (5 bases). This CDR3 has 14 residues. Trimming removed 3 bases at V and 3 bases at J, with 11 bases between. Germline-derived CDR1 and CDR2 are SGHTA and FQGNSA. The CDR3 nucleotides read TGTGCCAGCAGCTTGGGGGGATCGGACTATGGCTACACCTTC. The encoded protein is CASSLGGSDYGYTF.

This clone was counted a single time. This chain uses TRBV9 with TRBJ2-7, with TRBD1 matching over 9 bases. V lost 3 bases to trimming and J lost 2 bases; unmatched junction nucleotides: 6. The CDR3 is 15 residues long. The germline CDR1 and CDR2 sequences are SGDLS and YYNGEE. CDR3 in DNA: TGTGCCAGCAGCGCATATACAGGGGGCGCCTACGAGCAGTACTTC. Translated, it gives CASSAYTGGAYEQYF.

J is TRBJ2-7 and V is TRBV29-1; a possible D gene is TRBD2 (5 bases). This CDR3 region has 11 residues. With 3 bases removed from V and 5 bases from J, the gap between germline ends came to 8 bases. From germline, CDR1 is SQVTM and CDR2 ANQGSEA. The CDR3 protein is CSVEGRNEQYF. The CDR3 coding sequence is TGCAGCGTTGAGGGGAGAAACGAGCAGTACTTC.

The J gene is TRBJ2-7, the V gene TRBV11-2; D possibly corresponds to TRBD2 (5 bases). This CDR3 comprises 14 residues. Trimming took off 3 bases at V and 3 bases at J, with 12 bases between the two ends. Germline loops: CDR1 SGHAT, CDR2 FQNNGV. CDR3 bases: TGTGCCAGCAGCTTTGTGCCGGGGAGCTACGAGCAGTACTTC. Translating gives CASSFVPGSYEQYF.

This clone has only a few counts. The V and J genes are TRBV19 and TRBJ1-5, with no clear D. The CDR3 loop spans 15 amino acids. Germline-derived CDR1 and CDR2 are LNHDA and SQIVND (reference sequence). V gave up 1 base and J gave up 4 bases, with 11 bases separating them. CDR3 nucleotide sequence: TGTGCCAGTAGTATAGCTCGGGTAACTAATCAGCCCCAGCATTTT. Amino acids: CASSIARVTNQPQHF.

The chain is built from TRBV25-1 and TRBJ2-1, with D perhaps matching TRBD2 (6 bases). The CDR3 covers 11 residues. Germline V gene sequence: CDR1 MGHDK, CDR2 SYGVNS. Trimming removed 5 bases from V and 15 bases from J, with 14 bases in between. CDR3 in amino acids: CASSSTSSLFF. DNA of the CDR3: TGTGCCAGCAGTTCGACTAGTAGTCTGTTCTTC. Full variable domain (remainder filled in from reference TRBV25-1 and TRBJ2-1): EADIYQTPRYLVIGTGKKITLECSQTMGHDKMYWYQQDPGMELHLIHYSYGVNSTEKGDLSSESTVSRIRTEHFPLTLESARPSHTSQYLCASSSTSSLFFGPGTRLTVL.

The J gene is TRBJ2-7, the V gene TRBV25-1; 8 nucleotides align to TRBD2. V trimming: 3 bases; J trimming: 3 bases; junction bases outside the gene matches: 4. The V gene's germline CDR1 is MGHDK and CDR2 SYGVNS. CDR3 length: 14 residues. CDR3: CASSDCGRYYEQYF. CDR3 nucleotides: TGTGCCAGCAGTGATTGCGGGAGGTACTACGAGCAGTACTTC.

V gene TRBV27 combines with J gene TRBJ1-4; maybe TRBD1 (6 bases). Germline V gene sequence: CDR1 MNHEY, CDR2 SMNVEV (reference sequence). V lost 5 bases, J lost 5 bases, and 12 bases lay in between. The CDR3 is made up of 14 amino acids. CDR3 DNA sequence: TGTGCCAGCAGTCCCGGACAGAGGAATGAAAAACTGTTTTTT. It specifies CASSPGQRNEKLFF.

Points on this clone: Different DNA sequences within this sample yield the same CDR3. V and J are TRBV6-5 and TRBJ1-5; D is undetermined. The CDR3 contains 13 residues. V lost 2 bases, J lost 4 bases, and 6 bases lay in between. CDR1 is MNHEY and CDR2 is SVGAGI in the germline V gene. The CDR3 DNA reads as TGTGCCAGCAGTTACGAGCTGAATCAGCCCCAGCATTTT. This sequence encodes CASSYELNQPQHF.

The chain uses TRBV18 and TRBJ1-1, with TRBD1 matching over 10 bases. Trimming cost V 6 bases and J 1 base; bases outside gene matches: 11. The CDR3 runs 17 residues. Germline assignment: CDR1 KGHSH and CDR2 LQKENI. The CDR3 protein is CASSPMGTGASNTEAFF. CDR3 in DNA: TGTGCCAGCTCCCCGATGGGGACAGGGGCGTCGAACACTGAAGCTTTCTTT.

The chain combines TRBV2 with TRBJ2-1, with 9 bases fitting TRBD1. CDR1 is SNHLY, CDR2 FYNNEI, per germline. The CDR3 has 13 amino acids. The J segment lost 8 bases and the V segment lost 6 bases, leaving 5 bases of the junction unmatched. CDR3 sequence: CASRTGQGYEQFF. CDR3 nucleotide sequence: TGTGCCAGCAGGACGGGACAGGGTTATGAGCAGTTCTTC. The complete variable domain, with remaining parts taken from reference TRBV2 and TRBJ2-1, reads EPEVTQTPSHQVTQMGQEVILRCVPISNHLYFYWYRQILGQKVEFLVSFYNNEISEKSEIFDDQFSVERPDGSNFTLKIRSTKLEDSAMYFCASRTGQGYEQFFGPGTRLTVL.

The chain links TRBV9 to TRBJ1-2, with D perhaps matching TRBD1 (6 bases). The CDR3 length is 13 residues. The germline V gene has CDR1 SGDLS and CDR2 YYNGEE. V gave up 0 bases and J gave up 5 bases, with 8 bases separating them. CDR3: CASSVAQGYGYTF. The CDR3 DNA sequence: TGTGCCAGCAGCGTAGCGCAGGGGTATGGCTACACCTTC.

The CDR3 region has the DNA TGTGCCAGCAGCAAGCAGGGGGATTTGTTCAATGAGCAGTTCTTC. It encodes CASSKQGDLFNEQFF. The rearrangement uses TRBV7-9 and TRBJ2-1, with 7 bases matching TRBD1. Trimming took 5 bases from V and 6 from J; bases not matched to a gene: 10. Germline loops: CDR1 SEHNR, CDR2 FQNEAQ (reference sequence). This CDR3 has 15 amino acids.

The gene calls are TRBV19 and TRBJ2-7; D is perhaps TRBD1 (5 bases). Trimming pared 5 bases from V and 0 bases from J, leaving 14 bases between. This CDR3 spans 15 amino acids. Germline lookup yields CDR1 LNHDA and CDR2 SQIVND (reference sequence). The CDR3 DNA sequence: TGTGCCAGTAGTGTCGTGCAGGGTCCCTCCTACGAGCAGTACTTC. Its translation is CASSVVQGPSYEQYF.

The CDR3 loop is CASSSSGNTGELFF. The CDR3 coding sequence is TGTGCCAGCAGCTCTAGCGGGAACACCGGGGAGCTGTTTTTT. The rearrangement joins TRBV7-9 to TRBJ2-2; 7 bases map to TRBD2. The V gene's germline CDR1 is SEHNR and CDR2 FQNEAQ (reference sequence). The CDR3 loop spans 14 amino acids. After removal of 4 bases from V and 1 base from J, the junction contained 0 bases not matched to a gene. Complete variable domain (other parts from reference TRBV7-9 and TRBJ2-2): DTGVSQNPRHKITKRGQNVTFRCDPISEHNRLYWYRQTLGQGPEFLTYFQNEAQLEKSRLLSDRFSAERPKGSFSTLEIQRTEQGDSAMYLCASSSSGNTGELFFGEGSRLTVL.

The chain recombines TRBV4-1 with TRBJ2-2; TRBD2 agrees at 13 bases. Trimming took 4 bases from V and 8 from J; bases not matched to a gene: 16. CDR3 length equals 19 residues. Germline CDR1 is MGHRA and CDR2 is YSYEKL. This CDR3 is CASSPRDRAGLAGEGELFF. The CDR3 DNA reads as TGCGCCAGCAGCCCCCGGGACAGGGCAGGACTAGCGGGAGAAGGGGAGCTGTTTTTT.

The V call is TRBV6-2 or TRBV6-3, the J call TRBJ2-2, with D possibly matching TRBD1 (5 bases). With 6 bases removed from V and 3 bases from J, the gap between germline ends came to 20 bases. This CDR3 comprises 17 residues. Germline CDR1 reads MNHEY; CDR2 reads SVGEGT. CDR3 in DNA: TGTGCCAGCAGCCGAATCCCGACAGCCGTTTACACCGGGGAGCTGTTTTTT. Its protein product is CASSRIPTAVYTGELFF.